This TCR beta chain was found in a study of cytomegalovirus exposure and HLA in healthy donors. Whole-study results and caveats: CMV antigen specificity of a few CMV-associated chains was confirmed in vitro. Clusters of TCRs from the first cohort tended to co-occur in the roughly 120 validation repertoires (as a later analysis found).

Looked up from germline, CDR1 is MNHEY and CDR2 is SMNVEV (reference sequence). The CDR3 is 13 residues long. V was trimmed by 6 bases and J by 7 bases, leaving 15 bases between them. Produced via immunoSEQ multiplex PCR; TCRdb's table is partial and in-frame only. This sample yields tens of thousands of clones, of which 90% to 95% are seen a single time; about 3% belongs to the top ten. Turning to this clone: No antigen is known for it.

The donors were in the roughly 120-subject validation cohort, distinct from the approximately 670-subject first cohort. Sequenced: PBMCs. The receptor's source is a man younger than 30 in good health and CMV-seronegative. The chain carries TRBV27 and TRBJ1-2; TRBD1 is a possible D gene (6 bases). The CDR3 region is CASRYGRGAGYTF. The CDR3 DNA reads as TGTGCCAGCAGATATGGACGGGGGGCTGGCTACACCTTC.